The clone carrying this TCR beta chain was observed at least ten times. The target antigen is unknown. TCRdb fed the reads into MiXCR, producing one record per CDR3 protein. The profile covers approximately 990,000 distinct CDR3 sequences, with around 31% appearing a single time and 11% to 15% taken by the ten largest. Germline CDR1 reads MNHEY; CDR2 reads SVGEGT. The V end lost 6 bases, the J end lost 7 bases, and 15 bases lay between the germline ends. This CDR3 has 14 amino acids. This specimen belongs to a study of T cell repertoires in cytomegalovirus infection. The clonotype originates from a human donor in good health (CMV status not recorded). Some clones in this sample may be carry-over from other donors' samples. The chain is built from TRBV6-2 or TRBV6-3 and TRBJ2-2; D is undetermined. The material was cultured CD8+ T cells from PBMCs, obtained from culture after CMV antigen stimulation. The CDR3 DNA reads as TGTGCCAGCAGCCTCATGCTAGGAGTCGGGGAGCTGTTTTTT. Its protein is CASSLMLGVGELFF.